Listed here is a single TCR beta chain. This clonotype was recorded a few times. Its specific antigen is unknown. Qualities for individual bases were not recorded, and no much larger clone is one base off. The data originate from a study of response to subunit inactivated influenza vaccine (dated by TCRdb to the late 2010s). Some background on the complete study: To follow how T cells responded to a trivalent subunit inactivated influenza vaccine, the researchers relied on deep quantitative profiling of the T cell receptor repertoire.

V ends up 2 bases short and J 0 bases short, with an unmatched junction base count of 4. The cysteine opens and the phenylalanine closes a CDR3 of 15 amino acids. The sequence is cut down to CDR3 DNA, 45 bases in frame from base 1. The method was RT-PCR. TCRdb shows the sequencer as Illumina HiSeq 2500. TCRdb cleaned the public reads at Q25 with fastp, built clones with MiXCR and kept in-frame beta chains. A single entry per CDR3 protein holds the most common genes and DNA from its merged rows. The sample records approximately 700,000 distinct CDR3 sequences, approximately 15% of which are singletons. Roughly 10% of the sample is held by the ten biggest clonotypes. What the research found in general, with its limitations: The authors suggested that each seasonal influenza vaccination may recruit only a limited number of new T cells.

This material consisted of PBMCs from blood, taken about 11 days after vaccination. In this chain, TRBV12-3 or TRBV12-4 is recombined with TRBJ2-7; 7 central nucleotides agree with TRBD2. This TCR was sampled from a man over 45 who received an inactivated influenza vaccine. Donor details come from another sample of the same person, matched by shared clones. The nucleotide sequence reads TGTGCCAGCAGTTTAAGTTCTAGCGGCTCCTACGAGCAGTACTTC. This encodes CASSLSSSGSYEQYF.